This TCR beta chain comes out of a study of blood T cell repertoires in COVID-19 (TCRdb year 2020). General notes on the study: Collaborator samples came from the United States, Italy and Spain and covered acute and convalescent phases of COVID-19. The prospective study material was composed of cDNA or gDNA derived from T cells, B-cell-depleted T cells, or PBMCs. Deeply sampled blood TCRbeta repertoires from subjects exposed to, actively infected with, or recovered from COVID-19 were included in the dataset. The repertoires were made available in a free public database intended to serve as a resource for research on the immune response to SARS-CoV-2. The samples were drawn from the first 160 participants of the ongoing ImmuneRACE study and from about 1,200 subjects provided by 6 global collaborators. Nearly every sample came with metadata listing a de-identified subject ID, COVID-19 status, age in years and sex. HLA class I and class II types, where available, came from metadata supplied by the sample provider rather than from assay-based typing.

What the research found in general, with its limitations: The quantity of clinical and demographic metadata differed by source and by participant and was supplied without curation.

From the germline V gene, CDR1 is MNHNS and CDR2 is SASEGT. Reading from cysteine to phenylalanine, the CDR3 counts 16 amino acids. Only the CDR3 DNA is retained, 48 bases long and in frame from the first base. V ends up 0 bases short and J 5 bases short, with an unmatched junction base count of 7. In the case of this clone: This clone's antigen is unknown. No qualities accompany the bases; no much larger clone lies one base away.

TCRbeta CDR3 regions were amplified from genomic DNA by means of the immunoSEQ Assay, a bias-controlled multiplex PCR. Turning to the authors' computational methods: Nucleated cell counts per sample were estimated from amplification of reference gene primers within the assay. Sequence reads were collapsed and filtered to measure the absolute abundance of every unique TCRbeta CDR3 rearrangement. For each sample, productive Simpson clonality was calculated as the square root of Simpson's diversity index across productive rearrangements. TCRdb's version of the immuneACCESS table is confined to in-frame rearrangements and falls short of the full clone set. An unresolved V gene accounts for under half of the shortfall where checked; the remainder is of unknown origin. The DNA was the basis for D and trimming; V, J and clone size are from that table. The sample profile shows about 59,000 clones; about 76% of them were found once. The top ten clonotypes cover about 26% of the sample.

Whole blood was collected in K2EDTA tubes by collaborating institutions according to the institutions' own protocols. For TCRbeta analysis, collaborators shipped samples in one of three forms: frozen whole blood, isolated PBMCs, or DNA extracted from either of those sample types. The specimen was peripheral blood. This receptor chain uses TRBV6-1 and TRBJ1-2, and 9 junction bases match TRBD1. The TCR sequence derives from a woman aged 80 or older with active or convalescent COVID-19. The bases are TGTGCCAGCAGTGAAGCGCGACAGGGGGGATATTATGGCTACACCTTC. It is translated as CASSEARQGGYYGYTF.